This is a list of T cell receptor beta chains from one sample in a study of blood T cell repertoires in COVID-19. TCRdb's table, derived via immunoSEQ multiplex PCR, lists solely in-frame clones and lacks some. The table has tens of thousands of clones, 91% seen once. The sequencing input was peripheral blood. The receptor set was obtained from a human donor with active COVID-19. The donor label of this sample is uncertain. Each CDR3 is given without its conserved first and last residue. Fields, in order: CDR3 length, clone size, V gene, J gene, CDR3 protein. Expanded clones get a size class; other rows say once, few or many, or leave the size out.

length: 14
size: .
V: TRBV28
J: TRBJ2-7
CDR3: ASSSIQTSGYYEQY

length: 13
size: .
V: TRBV2
J: TRBJ2-1
CDR3: ASTVAGAAFNEQF

length: 11
size: .
V: TRBV7-9
J: TRBJ2-1
CDR3: ASSLAASEKAF

length: 14
size: once
V: TRBV9
J: TRBJ2-3
CDR3: ASSVGVADSTDTQY

length: 13
size: .
V: TRBV25-1
J: TRBJ1-6
CDR3: ASSEYLPDNSPLH

length: 13
size: .
V: TRBV7-2
J: TRBJ2-4
CDR3: ASSLTGTNQNIQY

length: 13
size: .
V: TRBV5-1
J: TRBJ2-2
CDR3: ASTQNIGDTGELF

length: 9
size: .
V: TRBV27
J: TRBJ1-1
CDR3: ASGARGPAF

length: 12
size: .
V: TRBV27
J: TRBJ1-4
CDR3: ASAYYGAGEKLF

length: 13
size: .
V: TRBV13
J: TRBJ1-1
CDR3: ASSSSGTANTEAF

length: 12
size: .
V: TRBV19
J: TRBJ2-7
CDR3: ASSILTGTYEQY